This T cell receptor beta chain was captured in a study of cytomegalovirus exposure and HLA in healthy donors. Whole-study findings and limits: A likely sequencing artifact accounted for one observed cluster of highly shared sequence variants.

Researchers ran the PCR with 60 Vbeta and 13 Jbeta primers. The repertoire was sequenced with immunoSEQ multiplex PCR; TCRdb's copy has only in-frame clones and lacks some. The sample lists 110,000 or so clones; roughly 72% were seen once. As regards this clone: Its antigen is currently unknown. A junction end diverges from the germline sequence, so it may reflect a read error.

This CDR3 comprises 19 residues. Germline V gene sequence: CDR1 LNHDA, CDR2 SQIVND (reference sequence). Healthy bone marrow donors made up the cohort. Sequencing used PBMCs. This TCR came from a woman aged 40-49 years in good health and CMV-seropositive. The rearrangement links TRBV19 to TRBJ1-3; 7 bases are a match to TRBD1. The CDR3 coding sequence is TGTGCCAGCAGTAAAGGAACTCCGGGACAGCTTCACTCTGGAAACACCATATATTTT. Translation: CASSKGTPGQLHSGNTIYF.